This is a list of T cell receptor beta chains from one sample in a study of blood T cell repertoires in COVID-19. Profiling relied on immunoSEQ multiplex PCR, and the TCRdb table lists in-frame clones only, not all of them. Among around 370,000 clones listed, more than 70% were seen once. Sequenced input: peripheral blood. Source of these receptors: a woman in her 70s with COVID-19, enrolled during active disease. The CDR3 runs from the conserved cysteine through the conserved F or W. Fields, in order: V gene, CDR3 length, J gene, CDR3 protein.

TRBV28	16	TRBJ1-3	CASSLGTVSLGNTIYF
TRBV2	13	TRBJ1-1	CASSTAGDTEAFF
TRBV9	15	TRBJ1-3	CASSARDRAGNTIYF
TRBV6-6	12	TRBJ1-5	CASSPNMWPQHF
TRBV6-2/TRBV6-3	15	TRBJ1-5	CASSSHRDGTQPQHF
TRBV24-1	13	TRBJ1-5	CATSDREGRPQHF
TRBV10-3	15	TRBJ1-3	CAISGDGTSGNTIYF
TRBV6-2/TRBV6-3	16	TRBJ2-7	CASSSPFERGSYEQYF
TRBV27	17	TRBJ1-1	CASSPYRDSFENTEAFF
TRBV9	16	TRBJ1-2	CASSALGGGDGYGYTF
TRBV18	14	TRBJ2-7	CASSSTREAYEQYF
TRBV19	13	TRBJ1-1	CATVTGLNTEAFF